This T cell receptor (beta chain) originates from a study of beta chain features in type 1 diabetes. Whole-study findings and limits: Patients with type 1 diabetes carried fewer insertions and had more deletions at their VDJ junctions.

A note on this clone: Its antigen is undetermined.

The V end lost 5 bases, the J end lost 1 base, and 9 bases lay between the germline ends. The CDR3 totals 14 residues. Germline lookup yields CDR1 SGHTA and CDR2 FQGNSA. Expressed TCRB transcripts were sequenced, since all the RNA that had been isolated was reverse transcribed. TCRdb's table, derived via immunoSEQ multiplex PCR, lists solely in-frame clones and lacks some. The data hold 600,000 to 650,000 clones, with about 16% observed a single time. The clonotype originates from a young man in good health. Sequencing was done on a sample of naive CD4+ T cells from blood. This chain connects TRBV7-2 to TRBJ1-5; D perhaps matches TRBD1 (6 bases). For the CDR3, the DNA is TGTGCCAGCAGCCGAGGGGGGAGCAATCAGCCCCAGCATTTT. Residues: CASSRGGSNQPQHF.